Listed below are T cell receptor beta chains from one sample, sequenced in a study of blood T cell repertoires in COVID-19. Produced via immunoSEQ multiplex PCR; TCRdb's table is partial and in-frame only. The table lists around 190,000 clones, 82% of them singletons, with about 7.8% in the top ten. Sequencing was performed on peripheral blood. The receptors were gathered from a woman in her sixties with COVID-19, enrolled during active disease. Each CDR3 is given without its conserved first and last residue. D genes are given only for firm matches.

length: 12
V: TRBV7-2
J: TRBJ1-1
D: .
CDR3: ASSFLRGSTEAF

length: 12
V: TRBV24-1
J: TRBJ2-2
D: .
CDR3: ATSTTVNTGELF

length: 18
V: TRBV7-6
J: TRBJ2-3
D: TRBD2
CDR3: ASSARTSGGVSSSTDTQY

length: 13
V: TRBV5-6
J: TRBJ2-1
D: .
CDR3: ASSLRAGIYNEQF

length: 12
V: TRBV5-1
J: TRBJ1-1
D: .
CDR3: ASSLGASRTEAF

length: 12
V: TRBV18
J: TRBJ1-2
D: TRBD1
CDR3: ASSPGDRNYGYT

length: 14
V: TRBV28
J: TRBJ1-6
D: TRBD1
CDR3: ASSFYKGTGKELLH

length: 15
V: TRBV18
J: TRBJ1-2
D: .
CDR3: ASSPRPLGVTNYGYT

length: 14
V: TRBV11-2
J: TRBJ2-1
D: TRBD2
CDR3: ASSTSLAGRSNEQF

length: 12
V: TRBV9
J: TRBJ1-1
D: TRBD1
CDR3: ASSTRQGDTEAF

length: 14
V: TRBV4-3
J: TRBJ2-2
D: TRBD2
CDR3: ASSQGISGRTGELF

length: 11
V: TRBV11-2
J: TRBJ2-1
D: .
CDR3: ASSLDLSDEQF

length: 12
V: TRBV5-4
J: TRBJ2-3
D: TRBD2
CDR3: ASSFVGGRDTQY

length: 13
V: TRBV6-1
J: TRBJ2-3
D: .
CDR3: ASSEATGRTDTQY

length: 13
V: TRBV18
J: TRBJ2-6
D: .
CDR3: ASSPLPAGANVLT

length: 10
V: TRBV28
J: TRBJ1-2
D: .
CDR3: ASRINTGGYT

length: 10
V: TRBV10-3
J: TRBJ1-2
D: .
CDR3: AISRGGNGYT

length: 14
V: TRBV9
J: TRBJ2-1
D: .
CDR3: ASSTPLGSSYNEQF

length: 14
V: TRBV28
J: TRBJ1-3
D: .
CDR3: ASSGRTAGWGNTIY

length: 12
V: TRBV10-3
J: TRBJ2-7
D: TRBD2
CDR3: AISQGTSNDEQY

length: 10
V: TRBV28
J: TRBJ2-2
D: .
CDR3: ASSLEVGELF

length: 13
V: TRBV28
J: TRBJ2-7
D: TRBD1
CDR3: ASSSQGFSSYEQY

length: 15
V: TRBV19
J: TRBJ2-7
D: TRBD1
CDR3: ASSIGTAQLGSYEQY

length: 14
V: TRBV29-1
J: TRBJ1-2
D: TRBD1
CDR3: SVELRTGGFGGGYT

length: 12
V: TRBV11-3
J: TRBJ2-1
D: .
CDR3: ASSLTAAYNEQF

length: 14
V: TRBV3-1/TRBV3-2
J: TRBJ2-1
D: TRBD1
CDR3: ASSLNRGFSYNEQF

length: 11
V: TRBV18
J: TRBJ1-6
D: .
CDR3: ASSPGGGAPLH